This TCR beta chain derives from a study of cytomegalovirus exposure and HLA in healthy donors. The PCR made use of 60 Vbeta and 13 Jbeta primers. Produced via immunoSEQ multiplex PCR; TCRdb's table is partial and in-frame only. The sample includes 200,000 to 250,000 clones, around four fifths of them seen just once. Worth noting for this clone: The antigen is not known.

This CDR3 comprises 13 residues. Germline V lookup: CDR1 MGHRA, CDR2 YSYEKL. V was trimmed by 6 bases and J by 1 base, leaving 6 bases between them. Notes on the study in general: In a later analysis, TCR beta V- and J-gene trimming showed a link to a missense DCLRE1C variant.

The clonotype comes from a male donor in good health and CMV-seronegative. The chain employs TRBV4-1 and TRBJ2-2; D remains unclear. Sequencing used PBMCs. The CDR3 DNA is TGCGCCAGCAGACCCGGGAACACCGGGGAGCTGTTTTTT. Translating it yields CASRPGNTGELFF.